Listed here are 5 T cell receptor beta chains from one sample, sequenced in a study of blood T cell repertoires in COVID-19. Method: immunoSEQ multiplex PCR; TCRdb's copy keeps in-frame clones and lacks some. Seen here are around 150,000 clones, around nine tenths observed once, and the top ten hold 18%. The sequencing input was peripheral blood. The source of these receptors is a man in his sixties with active or convalescent COVID-19.

The genes are TRBV5-1 and TRBJ2-1; the match to TRBD2 covers 8 bases. The ends lost 6 bases at V and 4 bases at J; junction bases unmatched: 6. Germline CDR1 and CDR2: SGHRS and YFSETQ. The CDR3 runs 14 residues. The CDR3 DNA is TGCGCCAGCAATAGCGGGGACCCGTACAATGAGCAGTTCTTC. It codes for CASNSGDPYNEQFF. The whole variable domain, remainder taken from reference TRBV5-1 and TRBJ2-1, is KAGVTQTPRYLIKTRGQQVTLSCSPISGHRSVSWYQQTPGQGLQFLFEYFSETQRNKGNFPGRFSGRQFSNSRSEMNVSTLELGDSALYLCASNSGDPYNEQFFGPGTRLTVL.

The V and J genes are TRBV7-7 and TRBJ2-7, with 11 bases that match TRBD2. The germline CDR1 and CDR2 sequences are SSHAT and FNYEAQ (reference sequence). V trimming: 5 bases; J trimming: 5 bases; junction bases outside the gene matches: 8. The CDR3 totals 15 residues. The CDR3 spells CASSPGLAGNHEQYF. In nucleotides, the CDR3 is TGTGCCAGCAGCCCCGGACTAGCGGGTAACCACGAGCAGTACTTC.

This chain joins TRBV30 and TRBJ1-5, with 10 bases that match TRBD1. Germline V gives CDR1 GTSNPN, CDR2 SVGIG (reference sequence). The trim removed 4 bases at V and 3 bases at J, leaving 9 bases unmatched. CDR3 length: 16 amino acids. This CDR3 is CAWTRPGQGDNQPQHF. CDR3 sequence (DNA): TGTGCCTGGACCAGACCCGGACAGGGGGACAATCAGCCCCAGCATTTT.

The V call is TRBV9, the J call TRBJ2-1; possible D gene TRBD2, 5 bases. Looked up from germline, CDR1 is SGDLS and CDR2 is YYNGEE. The V and J ends lost 0 bases and 1 base respectively, with 14 bases between them. The length of the CDR3 is 17 residues. In DNA, the CDR3 is TGTGCCAGCAGCGTAGACCCCTCTAAGCGGTCCTACAATGAGCAGTTCTTC. It specifies CASSVDPSKRSYNEQFF. The full variable domain, in which reference TRBV9 and TRBJ2-1 provide the parts outside the CDR3, is DSGVTQTPKHLITATGQRVTLRCSPRSGDLSVYWYQQSLDQGLQFLIQYYNGEERAKGNILERFSAQQFPDLHSELNLSSLELGDSALYFCASSVDPSKRSYNEQFFGPGTRLTVL.

The rearrangement links TRBV6-5 to TRBJ2-7, with 8 bases matching TRBD1. Germline-derived CDR1 and CDR2 are MNHEY and SVGAGI. The CDR3 length is 15 residues. Trimming cost V 7 bases and J 10 bases; bases outside gene matches: 18. DNA for the CDR3: TGTGCCAGCAAACCTGAATACGGGACAGGCCGGGAACAGTACTTC. It specifies CASKPEYGTGREQYF.